This entry lists 23 T cell receptor beta chains sequenced from one sample in a study of OX40 agonist ivuxolimab in advanced cancers. Sequencing used immunoSEQ multiplex PCR; TCRdb keeps in-frame clones, though not all of them. This table holds about 54,000 clones, 80% to 90% found once. The starting material was CD4+ or CD8+ T cells sorted from blood, obtained in a trial of the OX40 agonist ivuxolimab. These receptors were obtained from an adult with an advanced solid tumor such as melanoma, head and neck, liver or kidney cancer.

The J gene is TRBJ2-2, the V gene TRBV5-4; TRBD2 agrees at 10 bases. The CDR3 spans 17 residues. Germline V gene sequence: CDR1 SGHNT, CDR2 YYREEE (reference sequence). V shed 4 bases and J 2 bases; nucleotides not matched to a gene: 8. In DNA form, the CDR3 reads TGTGCCAGCAGCCCCGGGGCTAGCGGGAGAAACACCGGGGAGCTGTTTTTT. Its protein product is CASSPGASGRNTGELFF.

The V and J genes are TRBV29-1 and TRBJ1-1; possible D gene TRBD1, 5 bases. Germline CDR1 is SQVTM and CDR2 is ANQGSEA. There are 14 residues in the CDR3. V was trimmed by 0 bases and J by 5 bases, leaving 13 bases between them. CDR3 in DNA: TGCAGCGTTGAAGATAAGGTGGGGGGTACTGAAGCTTTCTTT. Its translation: CSVEDKVGGTEAFF.

This chain uses TRBV5-1 with TRBJ1-4; D remains ambiguous. Germline V CDR1 and CDR2: SGHRS, YFSETQ. This CDR3 contains 14 residues. The V end was cut by 4 bases, the J end by 0 bases, with 7 bases between. The CDR3 DNA reads as TGCGCCAGCAGCCCCGGGACAACTAATGAAAAACTGTTTTTT. Amino acid sequence: CASSPGTTNEKLFF.

The table lists this clone with a few counts. The gene calls are TRBV19 and TRBJ1-1, with D unresolved. Trimming cost V 10 bases and J 4 bases, with 10 bases left between them. The CDR3 spans 11 residues. The germline V gene has CDR1 LNHDA and CDR2 SQIVND (reference sequence). In DNA form, the CDR3 reads TGTGCCACCGACCGGGGCACTGAAGCTTTCTTT. Amino acid sequence: CATDRGTEAFF.

This chain connects TRBV30 to TRBJ1-1; TRBD1 is a possible D gene (5 bases). The V end lost 3 bases, the J end lost 3 bases, and 11 bases lay between the germline ends. Germline V gene data show CDR1 as GTSNPN and CDR2 as SVGIG (reference sequence). This CDR3 has 13 residues. The CDR3 is CAWRFGADTEAFF. CDR3 bases: TGTGCCTGGAGGTTTGGGGCCGACACTGAAGCTTTCTTT. Based on the CDR3 plus reference TRBV30 and TRBJ1-1, the full variable domain is SQTIHQWPATLVQPVGSPLSLECTVEGTSNPNLYWYRQAAGRGLQLLFYSVGIGQISSEVPQNLSASRPQDRQFILSSKKLLLSDSGFYLCAWRFGADTEAFFGQGTRLTVV.

This chain's CDR3 is CASSAQGSGAYEQYF. The CDR3 bases are TGTGCCAGCAGCGCCCAGGGTAGCGGGGCCTACGAGCAGTACTTC. The V call is TRBV9, the J call TRBJ2-7; 8 nucleotides line up with TRBD2. The CDR3 is 15 amino acids. From germline, CDR1 is SGDLS and CDR2 YYNGEE. V dropped 3 bases and J dropped 2; count of bases not matched to a gene: 7.

This clone was seen a single time. J is TRBJ2-3 and V is TRBV5-1; a weak D match, TRBD2 (6 bases). This CDR3 is 13 amino acids long. Trimming pared 9 bases from V and 5 bases from J, leaving 16 bases between. Germline V CDR1 and CDR2: SGHRS, YFSETQ. Here the CDR3 reads CATAGGTVDTQYF. In nucleotides, the CDR3 is TGCGCCACCGCTGGCGGGACTGTAGATACGCAGTATTTT.

CDR3 in amino acids: CASSLSGSNNEQFF. The CDR3, as DNA: TGTGCCAGCAGTCTGAGCGGGAGCAACAATGAGCAGTTCTTC. The gene calls are TRBV2 and TRBJ2-1; 8 nucleotides line up with TRBD2. V was pared by 5 bases and J by 5 bases, with 5 bases of the junction left unmatched. The CDR3 sequence is 14 residues long. Germline V gene lookup returns CDR1 SNHLY and CDR2 FYNNEI.

The chain carries TRBV19 and TRBJ2-1, with D unclear. Trimming removed 5 bases from V and 5 bases from J, with 10 bases in between. The CDR3 contains 13 residues. Germline V gives CDR1 LNHDA, CDR2 SQIVND (reference sequence). The CDR3 loop reads CASSWDGNNEQFF. CDR3 sequence (DNA): TGTGCCAGTAGTTGGGATGGAAACAATGAGCAGTTCTTC.

The genes are TRBV28 and TRBJ2-3; D ambiguous. Looked up from germline, CDR1 is MDHEN and CDR2 is SYDVKM. The CDR3 is 16 amino acids. With 7 bases removed from V and 5 bases from J, the gap between germline ends came to 22 bases. The CDR3 nucleotides read TGTGCCAGCACCCCTAACCAAGGATCCTGGGGAGATACGCAGTATTTT. Its protein product is CASTPNQGSWGDTQYF.

This rearrangement joins TRBV15 to TRBJ2-1; a possible D gene is TRBD1 (5 bases). CDR1 and CDR2 from the germline V gene are LNHNV and YYDKDF (reference sequence). This CDR3 comprises 20 residues. The germline V and J ends were trimmed by 4 bases and 5 bases, with 30 bases remaining between them. CDR3 DNA sequence: TGTGCCACCAGCACGGACCTTAGGGGTGTTCTCCAAAGGTGGGACAATGAGCAGTTCTTC. Its translation is CATSTDLRGVLQRWDNEQFF. The full variable domain, its missing parts supplied by reference TRBV15 and TRBJ2-1, is DAMVIQNPRYQVTQFGKPVTLSCSQTLNHNVMYWYQQKSSQAPKLLFHYYDKDFNNEADTPDNFQSRRPNTSFCFLDIRSPGLGDTAMYLCATSTDLRGVLQRWDNEQFFGPGTRLTVL.

The V call is TRBV4-3, the J call TRBJ1-5; weak D call: TRBD1 (5 bases). V lost 0 bases to trimming and J lost 2 bases, with 8 bases between them. This CDR3 has 15 residues. The germline gives CDR1 LGHNA, CDR2 YSLEER. Here the CDR3 DNA reads TGCGCCAGCAGCCAAGATGGGACCGGCAATCAGCCCCAGCATTTT. It specifies CASSQDGTGNQPQHF.

This chain links TRBV6-4 with TRBJ1-3; D is uncertain. The CDR3 runs to 17 residues. V lost 0 bases, J lost 0 bases, and 12 bases lay in between. Germline CDR1 MRHNA, CDR2 SNTAGT. The CDR3 bases are TGTGCCAGCAGTGACTCGGGCAGGAAATGCTCTGGAAACACCATATATTTT. It is translated as CASSDSGRKCSGNTIYF.

The chain recombines TRBV28 with TRBJ1-2, with 8 bases lining up with TRBD1. The CDR3 has 13 residues. With 7 bases clipped from V and 4 bases from J, the junction kept 5 bases outside the gene matches. Germline lookup yields CDR1 MDHEN and CDR2 SYDVKM. CDR3 in amino acids: CASTTGGVYGYTF. The CDR3, as DNA: TGTGCCAGCACCACAGGGGGAGTCTATGGCTACACCTTC.

The J gene is TRBJ1-5, the V gene TRBV2, with 12 positions matching TRBD1. CDR3 length: 16 residues. The germline gives CDR1 SNHLY, CDR2 FYNNEI. The V and J ends lost 6 bases and 10 bases, in that order; junction bases with no gene match: 13. CDR3 DNA: TGTGCCAGCAGGGGGGACAGGGGGCTAACCATCCTTCCCCAGCATTTT. Amino acids: CASRGDRGLTILPQHF.

This clone was seen more than once but under ten times. The chain carries TRBV5-1 and TRBJ2-6; 10 bases align to TRBD1. CDR1 SGHRS and CDR2 YFSETQ come from the germline V gene. The CDR3 consists of 17 residues. The J segment lost 2 bases and the V segment lost 2 bases, leaving 4 bases of the junction unmatched. Here the CDR3 reads CASSLRQGAPGANVLTF. For the CDR3, the DNA is TGCGCCAGCAGCTTACGACAGGGGGCTCCTGGGGCCAACGTCCTGACTTTC. Filled out from reference TRBV5-1 and TRBJ2-6, the complete variable domain reads KAGVTQTPRYLIKTRGQQVTLSCSPISGHRSVSWYQQTPGQGLQFLFEYFSETQRNKGNFPGRFSGRQFSNSRSEMNVSTLELGDSALYLCASSLRQGAPGANVLTFGAGSRLTVL.

This chain connects TRBV4-1 to TRBJ2-1, with a tentative D call TRBD2 (5 bases). The CDR3 is made up of 13 amino acids. Trimming shortened V by 0 bases and J by 10 bases, and 10 bases separated the two germline ends. Per the germline V gene, CDR1 is MGHRA and CDR2 is YSYEKL. The CDR3 bases are TGCGCCAGCAGCCAAGAGACGGAGGTCGAGCAGTTCTTC. Translation: CASSQETEVEQFF.

The V and J genes are TRBV4-1 and TRBJ1-4; 7 bases align to TRBD1. Germline V gene lookup returns CDR1 MGHRA and CDR2 YSYEKL. CDR3 length: 16 amino acids. V lost 9 bases and J lost 4; bases outside the gene matches: 14. DNA of the CDR3: TGCGCCAGTTCCGGAGGGACAGCGCAGGGTAATGAAAAACTGTTTTTT. Translation: CASSGGTAQGNEKLFF.

The chain employs TRBV6-5 and TRBJ2-6; D gene unclear. The CDR3 totals 15 residues. The V end was cut by 0 bases, the J end by 2 bases, with 5 bases between. CDR1 is MNHEY and CDR2 is SVGAGI in the germline V gene. The CDR3 loop is CASSYSGPGANVLTF. CDR3 nucleotides: TGTGCCAGCAGTTACTCAGGGCCTGGGGCCAACGTCCTGACTTTC.

This sequence joins TRBV2 and TRBJ1-2; no reliable D call. The ends were cut back, 6 bases at V and 7 bases at J, with 15 bases in the middle. This CDR3 comprises 13 residues. Germline CDR1 SNHLY, CDR2 FYNNEI. CDR3: CASRPDLAGGYTF. As DNA, the CDR3 is TGTGCCAGCAGGCCGGACTTAGCGGGTGGCTACACCTTC. Drawing the rest from reference TRBV2 and TRBJ1-2, the complete variable domain is EPEVTQTPSHQVTQMGQEVILRCVPISNHLYFYWYRQILGQKVEFLVSFYNNEISEKSEIFDDQFSVERPDGSNFTLKIRSTKLEDSAMYFCASRPDLAGGYTFGSGTRLTVV.

J is TRBJ2-7 and V is TRBV6-1; 9 bases agree with TRBD1. CDR1 and CDR2 from the germline V gene are MNHNS and SASEGT. This CDR3 has 14 amino acids. The J segment lost 1 base and the V segment lost 10 bases, leaving 8 bases of the junction unmatched. In DNA form, the CDR3 reads TGTGCCACCTCAACAGGGGGCTATTCCTACGAGCAGTACTTC. Amino acid sequence: CATSTGGYSYEQYF.

The V gene is TRBV5-1, the J gene TRBJ2-2; D is possibly TRBD1 or TRBD2 (6 bases each). In germline, CDR1 is SGHRS, CDR2 YFSETQ. This CDR3 spans 17 amino acids. V lost 0 bases, J lost 0 bases, and 12 bases lay in between. CDR3 in DNA: TGCGCCAGCAGCTTGGAGGGGGGTGACACGAACACCGGGGAGCTGTTTTTT. Encoded protein: CASSLEGGDTNTGELFF.

The chain's CDR3 is CASSPLRSTDTQYF. CDR3 nucleotide sequence: TGTGCCAGTAGTCCCCTCCGGAGCACAGATACGCAGTATTTT. The gene calls are TRBV19 and TRBJ2-3; unclear D gene. Germline V lookup: CDR1 LNHDA, CDR2 SQIVND (reference sequence). V dropped 5 bases and J dropped 0 bases, with 9 bases sitting between them. The CDR3 length is 14 residues.